This T cell receptor beta chain was profiled in a study of blood T cells in healthy people across ages. Study information: In model experiments, template switching was able to capture about one barcoded beta molecule for every two T cells that were present.

Sample-barcoded 5' priming and a J-beta primer mix drove a second PCR of about 6 to 12 cycles. TCRdb itself ran the 5' RACE reads through MiXCR, one entry per CDR3 protein. This table holds some 920,000 distinct CDR3 sequences, 51% found once. The CDR3 has 15 amino acids. Looked up from germline, CDR1 is SEHNR and CDR2 is FQNEAQ (reference sequence). J was trimmed by 5 bases and V by 4 bases; bases with no gene match: 8. This receptor was identified in a woman aged 55-75 years in good health. The sample was blood. The chain recombines TRBV7-9 with TRBJ2-5, with 9 bases lining up with TRBD1. CDR3 coding DNA: TGTGCCAGCAGCTACCCGGGACAGGGCAAGGAGACCCAGTACTTC. This gives the protein CASSYPGQGKETQYF.